This is a list of T cell receptor beta chains from one sample in a study of PD-L1 blockade in urothelial cancer. The data were produced by immunoSEQ multiplex PCR, yet TCRdb's version contains in-frame clones alone and is incomplete. The sample carries tens of thousands of clones, about a third recorded once. The material sequenced was tumor tissue, taken before atezolizumab (anti-PD-L1) treatment. The source is a man in his sixties with urothelial cancer. The conserved cysteine and the conserved F or W are not part of the CDR3 here. D genes are given only for firm matches.

d_gene	v_gene	j_gene	CDR3aa
NA	TRBV30	TRBJ2-4	AGRWGALGKNIQY
TRBD1	TRBV6-7	TRBJ2-1	ASGYTPLTGGGGNEQF
NA	TRBV28	TRBJ1-3	ASSFASGNTIY
NA	TRBV5-1	TRBJ1-2	ASPLGDSRYGYT
NA	TRBV6-8	TRBJ1-2	ASIDPINYGYT
TRBD1	TRBV6-4	TRBJ1-1	AIIRDRGSNTEAF
TRBD1	TRBV29-1	TRBJ2-7	SARDRAYEQY
NA	TRBV28	TRBJ1-1	ASSPRGTGKDTEAF
NA	TRBV6-7	TRBJ2-7	ASSLARGYEQY
TRBD1	TRBV19	TRBJ1-1	ASSVGQGWTEAF
TRBD2	TRBV4-1	TRBJ2-1	ASSQQGLAMNEQF
NA	TRBV19	TRBJ2-7	ASRRTELSYEQY
NA	TRBV5-1	TRBJ2-5	ASSFIGSQETQY
TRBD2	TRBV28	TRBJ2-7	ASRTIIAGATYEQY
NA	TRBV7-7	TRBJ1-4	ASSLKGEREKLF
TRBD1	TRBV11-3	TRBJ2-7	ASSLSPGQGSYEQY
NA	TRBV19	TRBJ2-3	ASSIGGPRPADTQY